This is a list of T cell receptor beta chains from one sample in a study of cytomegalovirus exposure and HLA in healthy donors. The repertoire was sequenced with immunoSEQ multiplex PCR; TCRdb's copy has only in-frame clones and lacks some. The repertoire has roughly 220,000 clones, more than 80% of them found once; the top ten carry 2.9%. The sequencing input was PBMCs. Source of these receptors: a young man in good health and CMV-seronegative. CDR3s include the opening cysteine and the closing phenylalanine or tryptophan. Each record gives: CDR3 length, D gene, clone size, V gene, J gene, CDR3 DNA, CDR3 protein. D genes are given only for firm matches. Clone size, where shown, is once, few, many, or a class for clones that have expanded.

cdr3_length: 18; d_call: TRBD2; clone_size: .; v_call: TRBV5-4; j_call: TRBJ2-7; cdr3_nt: TGTGCCAGCAGCTTAGGCGGACTAGCGGGGGGCCGTTCCTACGAGCAGTACTTC; cdr3_aa: CASSLGGLAGGRSYEQYF
cdr3_length: 13; d_call: TRBD1; clone_size: .; v_call: TRBV29-1; j_call: TRBJ1-2; cdr3_nt: TGCAGCGGATTTGGAGGGGGCGACTATGGCTACACCTTC; cdr3_aa: CSGFGGGDYGYTF
cdr3_length: 16; d_call: TRBD1; clone_size: .; v_call: TRBV4-2; j_call: TRBJ1-3; cdr3_nt: TGTGCCAGCAGCCAAGCTTTTCAGGGGGCCTTCAACACCATATATTTT; cdr3_aa: CASSQAFQGAFNTIYF
cdr3_length: 12; d_call: .; clone_size: .; v_call: TRBV11-2; j_call: TRBJ1-1; cdr3_nt: TGTGCCAGCAGCTCAGGGGTGTCTGAAGCTTTCTTT; cdr3_aa: CASSSGVSEAFF
cdr3_length: 19; d_call: TRBD2; clone_size: .; v_call: TRBV9; j_call: TRBJ2-1; cdr3_nt: TGTGCCAGCAGCCCCGCCGGGACTAGCGGGAATACACCCTACAATGAGCAGTTCTTC; cdr3_aa: CASSPAGTSGNTPYNEQFF
cdr3_length: 13; d_call: .; clone_size: .; v_call: TRBV4-1; j_call: TRBJ2-3; cdr3_nt: TGCGCCAGCAGCCGCCAGAGCACAGATACGCAGTATTTT; cdr3_aa: CASSRQSTDTQYF
cdr3_length: 15; d_call: .; clone_size: .; v_call: TRBV19; j_call: TRBJ1-2; cdr3_nt: TGTGCCAGTACCATTTTGGCTGCGGGGAACTATGGCTACACCTTC; cdr3_aa: CASTILAAGNYGYTF
cdr3_length: 17; d_call: TRBD1; clone_size: .; v_call: TRBV28; j_call: TRBJ1-3; cdr3_nt: TGTGCCAGCAGTCGAATGGGACAGGGGACGTCTTTAAACACCATATATTTT; cdr3_aa: CASSRMGQGTSLNTIYF
cdr3_length: 16; d_call: TRBD2; clone_size: .; v_call: TRBV19; j_call: TRBJ2-2; cdr3_nt: TGTGCCAGTAGTAGGTTAGCGGGGTTTGGAACCGGGGAGCTGTTTTTT; cdr3_aa: CASSRLAGFGTGELFF
cdr3_length: 15; d_call: TRBD2; clone_size: .; v_call: TRBV5-4; j_call: TRBJ2-1; cdr3_nt: TGTGCCAGCAGTTCTCTAGCGGGGGGGCCCGATGAGCAGTTCTTC; cdr3_aa: CASSSLAGGPDEQFF
cdr3_length: 13; d_call: .; clone_size: once; v_call: TRBV6-1; j_call: TRBJ1-2; cdr3_nt: TGTGCCAGCAGCCCACAGGGAATTTATGGCTACACCTTC; cdr3_aa: CASSPQGIYGYTF
cdr3_length: 17; d_call: .; clone_size: .; v_call: TRBV27; j_call: TRBJ2-5; cdr3_nt: TGTGCCAGCTTCCCTCTTTTCCCGTTTCCGTACCAAGAGACCCAGTACTTC; cdr3_aa: CASFPLFPFPYQETQYF
cdr3_length: 15; d_call: .; clone_size: .; v_call: TRBV4-1; j_call: TRBJ2-3; cdr3_nt: TGCGCCAGCGAGGATGTTAGCGGATACACAGATACGCAGTATTTT; cdr3_aa: CASEDVSGYTDTQYF
cdr3_length: 16; d_call: TRBD1; clone_size: .; v_call: TRBV27; j_call: TRBJ2-2; cdr3_nt: TGTGCCAGCAGTCATTGGGACAGGGAAGTTAACGGGGAGCTGTTTTTT; cdr3_aa: CASSHWDREVNGELFF
cdr3_length: 12; d_call: .; clone_size: .; v_call: TRBV6-5; j_call: TRBJ1-6; cdr3_nt: TGTGCCAGCAGTCTATCAGGTTTCTCCCTCCACTTT; cdr3_aa: CASSLSGFSLHF
cdr3_length: 16; d_call: TRBD1; clone_size: .; v_call: TRBV19; j_call: TRBJ1-5; cdr3_nt: TGTGCCAGTAGTAAGGGGGACAGGGGCAGCAATCAGCCCCAGCATTTT; cdr3_aa: CASSKGDRGSNQPQHF
cdr3_length: 15; d_call: .; clone_size: .; v_call: TRBV5-6; j_call: TRBJ2-1; cdr3_nt: TGTGCCAGCAGCGGGACTCTCAGCTCCTACAATGAGCAGTTCTTC; cdr3_aa: CASSGTLSSYNEQFF